Shown below are 2 T cell receptor beta chains from a single sample sequenced in a study of T cell repertoires in ileal Crohn's disease. Sequencing used immunoSEQ multiplex PCR; TCRdb keeps in-frame clones, though not all of them. Of about 13,000 clones detected, roughly 73% appear once; the ten largest clones hold approximately 8.6%. Time point specified: neoterminal ileum biopsy at postoperative endoscopy, about 6 months after surgery. Input material: ileal tissue. These receptors were taken from an adult with Crohn's disease.

By sample fraction, this clone is medium-sized. The chain recombines TRBV5-1 with TRBJ2-7, with 7 nucleotides matching TRBD1. Trimming at V came to 5 bases and at J to 3 bases, leaving 5 bases not matched to a gene. The CDR3 runs to 13 residues. Per germline, CDR1 SGHRS and CDR2 YFSETQ. The DNA of the CDR3 is TGCGCCAGCAGTGAGACAGGGTACTACGAGCAGTACTTC. Amino acid sequence: CASSETGYYEQYF. Full variable domain (rest looked up from reference TRBV5-1 and TRBJ2-7): KAGVTQTPRYLIKTRGQQVTLSCSPISGHRSVSWYQQTPGQGLQFLFEYFSETQRNKGNFPGRFSGRQFSNSRSEMNVSTLELGDSALYLCASSETGYYEQYFGPGTRLTVT.

CDR3 coding DNA: TGTGCCAGCAGTCTCATATGGGACACCGGGGAGCTGTTTTTT. It encodes CASSLIWDTGELFF. J is TRBJ2-2 and V is TRBV11-2; no clear D. This CDR3 is 14 amino acids long. V was clipped by 6 bases and J by 3 bases, with 11 bases between them. Germline V CDR1 and CDR2: SGHAT, FQNNGV.